The 15 T cell receptor beta chains below were found in one sample sequenced in a study of CD8+ T cells in alopecia areata (dated by TCRdb to between 2017 and 2018). This specimen's time point label, per the study, means: about 25 weeks on oral tofacitinib. The treatment or condition label for this specimen denotes: oral pan-JAK inhibitor, 5-10 mg twice daily. The method was the immunoSEQ multiplex PCR assay. To provide template for TCR sequencing, every sample had RNA extracted and reverse transcribed into cDNA. As stored in TCRdb, this immuneACCESS dataset retains in-frame rearrangements with V and J assigned. A fraction of the clones does not appear; measured against another copy, unresolved V genes explain less than half of the discrepancy, and the remainder lacks a known reason. This sample has 110,000 or so clones in its table, and 50% to 65% of those were observed once. Jointly, the top ten make up 3% to 3.5% of the sample.

Here the sequenced sample was CD4+ T cells sorted from blood, taken at week 24, from a patient treated with tofacitinib. Receptor source: a human donor with alopecia areata.

The gene calls are TRBV5-6 and TRBJ1-5; possibly TRBD1 for D (5 bases). Per the germline V gene, CDR1 is SGHDT and CDR2 is YYEEEE. The CDR3 runs to 15 residues. V was trimmed by 2 bases and J by 3 bases, leaving 12 bases between them. CDR3 in amino acids: CASSFGARVNQPQHF. In DNA, the CDR3 is TGTGCCAGCAGCTTTGGAGCCAGGGTCAATCAGCCCCAGCATTTT.

In this sample, this clone turned up many times. The V call is TRBV2, the J call TRBJ2-2; 10 bases match TRBD2. V lost 9 bases to trimming and J lost 0 bases; unmatched junction nucleotides: 4. This CDR3 has 15 amino acids. Germline values: CDR1 SNHLY, CDR2 FYNNEI. The CDR3 sequence: CASLAGGTNTGELFF. DNA of the CDR3: TGTGCCAGTTTAGCGGGGGGAACGAACACCGGGGAGCTGTTTTTT.

The V gene is TRBV5-4, the J gene TRBJ2-7; TRBD2 matches at 11 bases. The V gene's germline CDR1 is SGHNT and CDR2 YYREEE (reference sequence). V gave up 0 bases and J gave up 3 bases; unmatched junction bases: 2. This CDR3 has 15 residues. The CDR3 region is CASSLGTSGSYEQYF. CDR3 in DNA: TGTGCCAGCAGCTTGGGAACTAGCGGGAGCTACGAGCAGTACTTC.

The table lists this clone with a few counts. The V and J genes are TRBV4-3 and TRBJ2-1; 11 positions match TRBD2. Germline V gene sequence: CDR1 LGHNA, CDR2 YSLEER. J gave up 2 bases and V 4 bases, and 4 bases lay outside the gene matches. The CDR3 consists of 16 residues. The CDR3 DNA is TGCGCCAGCAGCCGGTATAGCGGGGGGGCCTACAATGAGCAGTTCTTC. Translated: CASSRYSGGAYNEQFF.

This chain joins TRBV30 and TRBJ1-2, with D hard to call. V shed 0 bases and J shed 7 bases, with 6 bases lying between them. Germline CDR1 is GTSNPN and CDR2 is SVGIG (reference sequence). The length of the CDR3 is 11 residues. The CDR3 DNA follows: TGTGCCTGGAGTGTACTTGGTGGCTACACCTTC. It encodes CAWSVLGGYTF.

This clone was seen more than once but under ten times. V gene TRBV29-1 combines with J gene TRBJ2-3, with TRBD2 as a possible D gene (7 bases). The germline V gene has CDR1 SQVTM and CDR2 ANQGSEA. With 3 bases removed from V and 4 bases from J, the gap between germline ends came to 17 bases. The CDR3 is made up of 15 amino acids. CDR3 residues: CSVELYRGAADTQYF. In DNA form, the CDR3 reads TGCAGCGTTGAGTTGTATCGGGGGGCCGCAGATACGCAGTATTTT.

This clone was detected a few times. This rearrangement joins TRBV19 to TRBJ1-1; maybe TRBD1 (6 bases). V was shortened by 9 bases and J by 1 base, with 9 bases between the two germline ends. This CDR3 comprises 12 residues. Germline CDR1 reads LNHDA; CDR2 reads SQIVND (reference sequence). The CDR3 here is CASGQQNTEAFF. CDR3 in DNA: TGTGCCAGCGGACAGCAGAACACTGAAGCTTTCTTT.

V usage is TRBV29-1 and J usage is TRBJ1-2; 7 bases match TRBD1. The CDR3 contains 13 residues. CDR1 and CDR2 (germline): SQVTM, ANQGSEA. V trimming: 2 bases; J trimming: 7 bases; junction bases outside the gene matches: 7. The CDR3 region is CSVESGQIVGYTF. DNA for the CDR3: TGCAGCGTTGAATCGGGACAGATTGTTGGCTACACCTTC.

The chain is built from TRBV6-6 and TRBJ2-3; the D gene is possibly TRBD2 (6 bases). Germline CDR1 reads MNHNY; CDR2 reads SVGAGI (reference sequence). The CDR3 totals 13 residues. Trimming took off 2 bases at V and 8 bases at J, with 11 bases between the two ends. CDR3 sequence: CASSYGGEGTQYF. The CDR3 nucleotides read TGTGCCAGCAGTTACGGCGGGGAAGGTACGCAGTATTTT.

This chain uses TRBV29-1 with TRBJ2-7; 11 bases align to TRBD2. Germline CDR1 and CDR2: SQVTM and ANQGSEA. Unmatched junction bases numbered 10, after V lost 0 bases and J lost 6 bases. This CDR3 has 16 residues. CDR3 nucleotide sequence: TGCAGCGTTGAAGATCGGCTAGCGGGGGGCTACGGCGAGCAGTACTTC. Translated, it gives CSVEDRLAGGYGEQYF.

This rearrangement joins TRBV30 to TRBJ1-6; D is uncertain. V was cut by 2 bases and J by 5 bases, with 7 bases left in between. Germline CDR1 is GTSNPN and CDR2 is SVGIG (reference sequence). The CDR3 has 13 residues. This CDR3 is CAWSISNNSPLHF. CDR3 sequence (DNA): TGTGCCTGGAGTATCAGTAATAATTCACCCCTCCACTTT.

The chain uses TRBV4-1 and TRBJ1-4; D perhaps matches TRBD1 (5 bases). CDR3 size: 17 residues. Trimming took off 1 base at V and 7 bases at J, with 19 bases between the two ends. Germline V lookup: CDR1 MGHRA, CDR2 YSYEKL. DNA for the CDR3: TGCGCCAGCAGCCAAGCCGTCGCACGGGACGGATCTGAAAAACTGTTTTTT. This encodes CASSQAVARDGSEKLFF.

This clone was observed a single time. The rearrangement uses TRBV9 and TRBJ2-3; D remains ambiguous. V was cut by 6 bases and J by 4 bases, with 18 bases left in between. The CDR3 has 15 residues. Germline assignment: CDR1 SGDLS and CDR2 YYNGEE. The chain's CDR3 is CASTRELHGADTQYF. CDR3 in DNA: TGTGCCAGCACCCGAGAGCTACACGGTGCAGATACGCAGTATTTT. The full variable domain, in which reference TRBV9 and TRBJ2-3 provide the parts outside the CDR3, is DSGVTQTPKHLITATGQRVTLRCSPRSGDLSVYWYQQSLDQGLQFLIQYYNGEERAKGNILERFSAQQFPDLHSELNLSSLELGDSALYFCASTRELHGADTQYFGPGTRLTVL.

The gene calls are TRBV5-4 and TRBJ2-3; 7 nucleotides line up with TRBD2. The germline CDR1 and CDR2 sequences are SGHNT and YYREEE (reference sequence). V was pared by 0 bases and J by 2 bases, with 3 bases of the junction left unmatched. The CDR3 has 15 residues. The CDR3 DNA is TGTGCCAGCAGCTTGGGCCGGGGGGTCACAGATACGCAGTATTTT. Protein product: CASSLGRGVTDTQYF.

In this sample, this clone turned up a few times. The V call is TRBV4-2, the J call TRBJ2-2; 9 positions match TRBD1. The V gene's germline CDR1 is LGHNA and CDR2 YNFKEQ. This CDR3 is 15 amino acids long. Trimming removed 4 bases from V and 5 bases from J; junction bases left unmatched: 5. In nucleotides, the CDR3 is TGTGCCAGCAGCCGAGGGGACAGGGATACCGGGGAGCTGTTTTTT. As protein: CASSRGDRDTGELFF.